The entry that follows covers one TCR beta chain sequence. Donors in Cohort 3 counted as recovered after two negative PCRs, clearance, or symptom resolution. This specimen belongs to a study of blood T cell repertoires in COVID-19. The overall study: The United States, Italy and Spain supplied acute and convalescent COVID-19 samples. Nucleic acid was either cDNA or gDNA, and it came from T cells, B-cell-depleted T cells, or PBMCs.

The CDR3 is 16 residues long. Germline-derived CDR1 and CDR2 are LGHDT and YNNKEL (reference sequence). Trimming cost V 1 base and J 6 bases; bases outside gene matches: 9. This table comes from immunoSEQ multiplex PCR, and its TCRdb copy is limited to in-frame clones, with some not included. The sample consists of hundreds of thousands of clones, roughly 85% of them appearing once. This chain links TRBV3-1 (or the pseudogene TRBV3-2) with TRBJ2-1; 7 nucleotides agree with TRBD1. This receptor was identified in a man in his forties who had recovered from COVID-19. Sample: PBMCs or T cells enriched from blood (not recorded which). The CDR3 loop is CASSQAGKGATNEQFF. The CDR3 region has the DNA TGTGCCAGCAGCCAAGCCGGCAAGGGGGCAACCAATGAGCAGTTCTTC.